This is a list of T cell receptor beta chains from one sample in a study of cytomegalovirus exposure and HLA in healthy donors. Produced via immunoSEQ multiplex PCR; TCRdb's table is partial and in-frame only. The listing records about 48,000 clones. The specimen was PBMCs. These receptors were obtained from a woman in her thirties or forties in good health and CMV-seronegative. CDR3s include the opening cysteine and the closing phenylalanine or tryptophan.

J gene,V gene,CDR3 protein
TRBJ1-1,TRBV9,CASSVSSDTEAFF
TRBJ1-5,TRBV19,CASSKILTENQPQHF
TRBJ1-1,TRBV5-1,CASRWGGESTEAFF
TRBJ1-4,TRBV7-2,CASSLNTGGGEKLFF
TRBJ2-3,TRBV2,CASTGQYASTDTQYF
TRBJ2-5,TRBV9,CASSARDSPGLTQYF
TRBJ1-2,TRBV28,CARGGGYTF
TRBJ2-5,TRBV18,CASSPAAGAQETQYF
TRBJ2-2,TRBV11-2,CASSGLAGGETGELFF
TRBJ2-1,TRBV6-1,CAITELAYNEQFF
TRBJ2-7,TRBV7-9,CASSKGLPQELEQYF
TRBJ2-1,TRBV5-1,CASSFRGTYNEQFF
TRBJ2-3,TRBV5-1,CASSPHSGTVPDTQYF
TRBJ2-5,TRBV11-3,CASSSTGGEENQYF
TRBJ2-7,TRBV5-6,CASSQALGLAGEYEQYF
TRBJ1-4,TRBV15,CATRWTGVANEKLFF
TRBJ2-2,TRBV5-6,CASSLRVGATTGELFF
TRBJ2-1,TRBV7-2,CASSPWTGEGNEQFF
TRBJ2-7,TRBV4-3,CASSQDPRGGSYEQYF
TRBJ1-3,TRBV4-3,CASSQETGGGGNTIYF
TRBJ2-7,TRBV6-1,CASRGGYEQYF
TRBJ1-4,TRBV5-6,CASSLARDRNLGEKLFF
TRBJ2-7,TRBV5-1,CASRLAASSYEQYF
TRBJ2-2,TRBV5-1,CASSQLAGTGELFF
TRBJ2-1,TRBV4-2,CASSQDHLAGDNEPFF
TRBJ2-3,TRBV6-1,CASTEGPDTDTQYF
TRBJ1-6,TRBV10-1,CASSESKCARNSPLHF
TRBJ2-1,TRBV4-1,CASSPNPGRGVLNEQFF
TRBJ1-5,TRBV2,CASSDPSRANQPQHF
TRBJ2-7,TRBV10-3,CAISGGGGSVYEQYF